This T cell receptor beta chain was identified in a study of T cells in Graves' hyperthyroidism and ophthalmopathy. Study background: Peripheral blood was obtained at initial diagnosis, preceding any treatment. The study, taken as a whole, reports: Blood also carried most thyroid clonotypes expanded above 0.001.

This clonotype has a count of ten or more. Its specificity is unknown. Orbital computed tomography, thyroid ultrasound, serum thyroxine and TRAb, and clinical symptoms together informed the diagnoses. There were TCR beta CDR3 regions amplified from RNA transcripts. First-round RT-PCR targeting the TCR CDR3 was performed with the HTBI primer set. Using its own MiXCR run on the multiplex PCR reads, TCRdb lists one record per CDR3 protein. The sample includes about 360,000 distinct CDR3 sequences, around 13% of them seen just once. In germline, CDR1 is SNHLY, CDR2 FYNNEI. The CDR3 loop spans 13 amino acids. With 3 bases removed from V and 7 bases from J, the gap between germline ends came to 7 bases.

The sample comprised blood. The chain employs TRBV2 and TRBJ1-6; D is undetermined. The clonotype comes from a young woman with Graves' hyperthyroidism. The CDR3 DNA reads TGTGCCAGCAGTGAGTGGGAGAATTCACCCCTCCACTTT. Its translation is CASSEWENSPLHF.